These 32 T cell receptor beta chains came from one sample sequenced in a study of identifying expanded T cells in peripheral blood. Sequencing used immunoSEQ multiplex PCR; TCRdb keeps in-frame clones, though not all of them. This sample has 100,000 to 150,000 clones, with 86% found just once. Sample: blood. Source of these receptors: a person aged 18 to 75 in good health.

This clone has ten or more counts. The rearrangement joins TRBV19 to TRBJ1-2; D possibly corresponds to TRBD1 (6 bases). The germline V gene has CDR1 LNHDA and CDR2 SQIVND (reference sequence). This CDR3 spans 14 amino acids. The V gene lost 9 bases and the J gene lost 0 bases, with 14 bases spanning the gap. The CDR3 protein is CASEDRLSNYGYTF. CDR3 in DNA: TGTGCCAGCGAAGACAGGCTATCTAACTATGGCTACACCTTC.

This chain links TRBV30 with TRBJ1-3; perhaps TRBD1 as D (5 bases). Germline CDR1 GTSNPN, CDR2 SVGIG (reference sequence). The CDR3 runs 13 residues. V was shortened by 4 bases and J by 6 bases, with 13 bases between the two germline ends. The CDR3 protein is CAWNQGGENTIYF. The CDR3 DNA reads TGTGCCTGGAATCAGGGAGGCGAAAACACCATATATTTT. The full variable domain, with the rest looked up from reference TRBV30 and TRBJ1-3, is SQTIHQWPATLVQPVGSPLSLECTVEGTSNPNLYWYRQAAGRGLQLLFYSVGIGQISSEVPQNLSASRPQDRQFILSSKKLLLSDSGFYLCAWNQGGENTIYFGEGSWLTVV.

This rearrangement joins TRBV7-3 to TRBJ1-1, with a possible D match to TRBD1 (5 bases). The germline V gene encodes CDR1 SGHTA and CDR2 FQGTGA. Trimming took 5 bases from V and 1 from J, leaving 8 bases between them. This CDR3 region has 13 residues. CDR3: CASSGDQNTEAFF. CDR3 nucleotides: TGTGCCAGCAGCGGGGACCAGAACACTGAAGCTTTCTTT. The full variable domain, completed using reference TRBV7-3 and TRBJ1-1, is GAGVSQTPSNKVTEKGKYVELRCDPISGHTALYWYRQSLGQGPEFLIYFQGTGAADDSGLPNDRFFAVRPEGSVSTLKIQRTERGDSAVYLCASSGDQNTEAFFGQGTRLTVV.

This sequence joins TRBV15 and TRBJ1-1; D call uncertain. Germline lookup yields CDR1 LNHNV and CDR2 YYDKDF (reference sequence). V was trimmed by 3 bases and J by 2 bases, leaving 10 bases between them. This CDR3 contains 14 residues. CDR3 protein: CATSRRTGNTEAFF. CDR3 sequence (DNA): TGTGCCACCAGCAGGCGAACGGGAAACACTGAAGCTTTCTTT.

The chain has TRBV27 and TRBJ2-3; possible D gene TRBD2, 5 bases. Looked up from germline, CDR1 is MNHEY and CDR2 is SMNVEV (reference sequence). The CDR3 extends over 14 amino acids. The V end was cut by 1 base, the J end by 5 bases, with 10 bases between. CDR3 amino acids: CASSLFAGGDTQYF. The CDR3 bases are TGTGCCAGCAGTTTATTTGCTGGAGGAGATACGCAGTATTTT.

The gene calls are TRBV6-5 and TRBJ2-3; D ambiguous. The CDR3 contains 14 residues. The germline CDR1 and CDR2 sequences are MNHEY and SVGAGI. The ends were cut back, 8 bases at V and 5 bases at J, with 17 bases in the middle. CDR3 nucleotides: TGTGCCAGCGGTTTGAGAGACCATAAAGATACGCAGTATTTT. Protein product: CASGLRDHKDTQYF.

The rearrangement joins TRBV28 to TRBJ2-5; D is perhaps TRBD2 (6 bases). Trimming took 4 bases from V and 11 from J, leaving 14 bases between them. The CDR3 consists of 12 residues. Germline-derived CDR1 and CDR2 are MDHEN and SYDVKM. CDR3 sequence reads: CASSSSTRSQYF. The DNA for the CDR3 is TGTGCCAGCAGTTCCTCGACTAGATCGCAGTACTTC. The whole variable domain, remainder taken from reference TRBV28 and TRBJ2-5, is DVKVTQSSRYLVKRTGEKVFLECVQDMDHENMFWYRQDPGLGLRLIYFSYDVKMKEKGDIPEGYSVSREKKERFSLILESASTNQTSMYLCASSSSTRSQYFGPGTRLLVL.

The chain combines TRBV11-2 with TRBJ2-7, with 12 bases matching TRBD1. The CDR3 runs 15 residues. The germline V gene has CDR1 SGHAT and CDR2 FQNNGV. V was clipped by 3 bases and J by 5 bases; unmatched bases: 5. The CDR3 DNA reads TGTGCCAGCAGCTTCCGGGACAGGGGGCTCAACGAGCAGTACTTC. Amino acid sequence: CASSFRDRGLNEQYF.

This clone was seen only once. CDR3 region: CASSELGGGAYEQYF. The DNA of the CDR3 is TGTGCCAGCAGTGAATTAGGGGGGGGAGCCTACGAGCAGTACTTC. The chain uses TRBV6-1 and TRBJ2-7; the D gene is possibly TRBD2 (7 bases). V was cut by 2 bases and J by 2 bases, with 13 bases left in between. The CDR3 consists of 15 residues. The germline CDR1 and CDR2 sequences are MNHNS and SASEGT.

The V and J genes are TRBV19 and TRBJ1-3, with D tentatively TRBD1 (5 bases). Trimming stripped 7 bases from V and 0 bases from J, with 16 bases between. CDR3 length equals 16 residues. Germline-derived CDR1 and CDR2 are LNHDA and SQIVND (reference sequence). Written as DNA, the CDR3 is TGTGCCAGTAATCCAACAGGCCCAAGCTCTGGAAACACCATATATTTT. It codes for CASNPTGPSSGNTIYF. Supplemented by reference TRBV19 and TRBJ1-3, the full variable domain reads DGGITQSPKYLFRKEGQNVTLSCEQNLNHDAMYWYRQDPGQGLRLIYYSQIVNDFQKGDIAEGYSVSREKKESFPLTVTSAQKNPTAFYLCASNPTGPSSGNTIYFGEGSWLTVV.

With respect to this clone: The junction does not match germline at one end; this may be a read error. The chain is built from TRBV18 and TRBJ1-5, with D possibly TRBD1 on 5 matching bases. CDR1 is KGHSH and CDR2 is LQKENI in the germline V gene. This CDR3 contains 14 residues. CDR3: CASSTGTPNRPQHF. The CDR3 bases are TGTGCCAGCTCGACCGGGACGCCGAATCGGCCCCAGCATTTT.

The count of this clone is one. The chain carries TRBV6-1 and TRBJ1-2; 8 bases are a match to TRBD1. V lost 5 bases to trimming and J lost 5 bases; unmatched junction nucleotides: 4. This CDR3 is 13 amino acids long. Germline CDR1 and CDR2: MNHNS and SASEGT. In DNA form, the CDR3 reads TGTGCCAGCAGTCTGGACAGGGAGTATGGCTACACCTTC. It encodes CASSLDREYGYTF.

This clone was counted between two and nine times. The gene calls are TRBV5-1 and TRBJ1-2, with a weak D call TRBD1 (6 bases). CDR3 length: 16 residues. CDR1 is SGHRS, CDR2 YFSETQ, per germline. V lost 3 bases and J 4 bases, leaving 19 bases between the germline ends. The CDR3 DNA reads as TGCGCCAGCAGCTATCCAACAGGGTATGGCGGCTATGGCTACACCTTC. Amino acid sequence: CASSYPTGYGGYGYTF.

This clone was seen a single time. V usage is TRBV4-1 and J usage is TRBJ2-3, with D perhaps matching TRBD2 (6 bases). Germline CDR1 is MGHRA and CDR2 is YSYEKL. The CDR3 has 13 amino acids. V was pared by 4 bases and J by 4 bases, with 9 bases between. The CDR3 nucleotides read TGCGCCAGCAGCCCCGGGGGAGCAGATACGCAGTATTTT. Translating it yields CASSPGGADTQYF.

This chain's CDR3 is CASSIDPQGATNEKLFF. CDR3 nucleotide sequence: TGTGCCAGTAGTATAGATCCACAGGGGGCAACTAATGAAAAACTGTTTTTT. This chain links TRBV19 with TRBJ1-4; 8 bases map to TRBD1. The junction had 3 bases not matched to a gene; V was cut back by 0 bases and J by 0 bases. CDR1 is LNHDA and CDR2 is SQIVND in the germline V gene (reference sequence). CDR3 length: 17 residues.

This chain links TRBV6-6 with TRBJ2-7; D possibly uses TRBD1 or TRBD2 (6 bases each). The CDR3 spans 15 residues. Trimming left V 6 bases short and J 6 bases short, with 21 bases between. Germline assignment: CDR1 MNHNY and CDR2 SVGAGI (reference sequence). In nucleotides, the CDR3 is TGTGCCAGCAGCCCGGAGGGGGGCAGGGGAGGCGAGCAGTACTTC. This codes for CASSPEGGRGGEQYF.

The V call is TRBV5-1, the J call TRBJ2-5; 8 nucleotides match TRBD2. Per germline, CDR1 SGHRS and CDR2 YFSETQ. Losses at the gene ends were 0 bases for V and 3 bases for J; bases not matched to a gene: 4. The CDR3 is 15 residues long. The CDR3 DNA reads as TGCGCCAGCAGCTTGGGTACTAGCGGAGAAGAGACCCAGTACTTC. Protein product: CASSLGTSGEETQYF.

The chain couples TRBV28 to TRBJ1-2; D is undetermined. This CDR3 region has 13 residues. The germline gives CDR1 MDHEN, CDR2 SYDVKM. V was trimmed by 3 bases and J by 0 bases, leaving 5 bases between them. CDR3 nucleotide sequence: TGTGCCAGCAGTTTCACAGCTAACTATGGCTACACCTTC. Translated, it gives CASSFTANYGYTF.

This clone has just one count. V is TRBV14 and J is TRBJ2-2; 8 bases agree with TRBD2. The CDR3 runs 16 residues. V dropped 1 base and J dropped 5; count of bases not matched to a gene: 6. Germline values: CDR1 SGHDN, CDR2 FVKESK. CDR3 residues: CASSQGLAGITGELFF. CDR3 nucleotide sequence: TGTGCCAGCAGCCAAGGGCTAGCGGGCATAACCGGGGAGCTGTTTTTT.

This sequence joins TRBV11-1 and TRBJ2-5, with 8 nucleotides matching TRBD2. Germline trimming cut 4 bases from V and 5 bases from J; bases unmatched to any gene: 3. CDR1 is SGHAT and CDR2 is FQDESV in the germline V gene (reference sequence). The CDR3 runs 13 residues. The chain's CDR3 is CASSYSGKETQYF. CDR3 DNA: TGTGCCAGCAGCTATAGCGGGAAGGAGACCCAGTACTTC.

This clone was seen once. The chain joins TRBV6-5 to TRBJ2-5; no reliable D call. Between the trimmed V and J ends, which lost 6 bases and 0 bases, there was a span of 11 bases. The germline gives CDR1 MNHEY, CDR2 SVGAGI. The length of the CDR3 is 14 residues. The DNA for the CDR3 is TGTGCCAGCAGCTCTTGGACCCACCAAGAGACCCAGTACTTC. It specifies CASSSWTHQETQYF.

V and J are TRBV7-9 and TRBJ1-2, with TRBD1 matching over 9 bases. This CDR3 comprises 15 residues. Germline V gives CDR1 SEHNR, CDR2 FQNEAQ (reference sequence). With 2 bases clipped from V and 8 bases from J, the junction kept 9 bases outside the gene matches. Here the CDR3 DNA reads TGTGCCAGCAGCTTACCGGGACAGGGTGTTAGGGGCTACACCTTC. Amino acid sequence: CASSLPGQGVRGYTF.

CDR3 bases: TGTGCCAGCAGCCTGAATCAGGGGTTTACCTACAATGAGCAGTTCTTC. Translated, it gives CASSLNQGFTYNEQFF. The chain employs TRBV5-5 and TRBJ2-1; TRBD1 is a possible D gene (6 bases). The germline V and J ends were trimmed by 4 bases and 2 bases, with 16 bases remaining between them. This CDR3 has 16 amino acids. Germline V gene data show CDR1 as SGHKS and CDR2 as YYEKEE (reference sequence).

V gene TRBV18 combines with J gene TRBJ1-1; possible D gene TRBD1, 5 bases. Trimming pared 3 bases from V and 4 bases from J, leaving 18 bases between. CDR1 is KGHSH and CDR2 is LQKENI in the germline V gene. The CDR3 spans 16 residues. CDR3 in amino acids: CASSPAQSRQGTEAFF. The CDR3 DNA reads as TGTGCCAGCTCACCCGCCCAATCAAGGCAGGGCACTGAAGCTTTCTTT.

This clone occurred once. The CDR3 DNA sequence: TGTGCCAGCAGCGTAGACCTCGCGAACACTGAAGCTTTCTTT. This gives the protein CASSVDLANTEAFF. The V and J genes are TRBV9 and TRBJ1-1; D remains ambiguous. Between the trimmed V and J ends, which lost 0 bases and 1 base, there was a span of 7 bases. Germline CDR1 reads SGDLS; CDR2 reads YYNGEE. The CDR3 runs to 14 residues.

A few counts support this clone. V and J are TRBV7-9 and TRBJ1-6; TRBD1 agrees at 8 bases. V was clipped by 5 bases and J by 10 bases; unmatched bases: 7. The germline CDR1 and CDR2 sequences are SEHNR and FQNEAQ (reference sequence). The CDR3 runs to 14 residues. The CDR3 protein is CASSPDRGDSPLHF. CDR3 coding DNA: TGTGCCAGCAGCCCTGACAGGGGCGACTCACCCCTCCACTTT. Full variable domain (outside the CDR3, taken from reference TRBV7-9 and TRBJ1-6): DTGVSQNPRHKITKRGQNVTFRCDPISEHNRLYWYRQTLGQGPEFLTYFQNEAQLEKSRLLSDRFSAERPKGSFSTLEIQRTEQGDSAMYLCASSPDRGDSPLHFGNGTRLTVT.

The chain employs TRBV7-3 and TRBJ2-1, with 9 bases fitting TRBD2. There are 15 residues in the CDR3. Losses at the gene ends were 1 base for V and 9 bases for J; bases not matched to a gene: 7. Germline V gene data show CDR1 as SGHTA and CDR2 as FQGTGA. DNA for the CDR3: TGTGCCAGCAGCTTAAACGGCGGGAGGGCCGCTGAGCAGTTCTTC. This gives the protein CASSLNGGRAAEQFF.

The rearrangement links TRBV27 to TRBJ1-2; D is unresolved. V lost 3 bases and J 4 bases, leaving 9 bases between the germline ends. Germline V gene sequence: CDR1 MNHEY, CDR2 SMNVEV (reference sequence). This CDR3 comprises 13 residues. The CDR3 coding sequence is TGTGCCAGCAGTTTTACCCGGGGCTATGGCTACACCTTC. Its translation: CASSFTRGYGYTF.

The chain has TRBV7-9 and TRBJ1-1; D is uncertain. Germline loops: CDR1 SEHNR, CDR2 FQNEAQ (reference sequence). The V end lost 7 bases, the J end lost 1 base, and 10 bases lay between the germline ends. The CDR3 runs 13 residues. In nucleotides, the CDR3 is TGTGCCAGCACCCCCGGGGAGAACACTGAAGCTTTCTTT. Amino acids: CASTPGENTEAFF.

The V gene is TRBV29-1, the J gene TRBJ1-1; D gene ambiguous. The V gene's germline CDR1 is SQVTM and CDR2 ANQGSEA. CDR3 size: 14 residues. Trimming removed 4 bases at V and 4 bases at J, with 16 bases between. The CDR3 sequence: CSVVTGLGSTEAFF. CDR3 DNA sequence: TGCAGCGTTGTTACGGGCCTAGGAAGCACTGAAGCTTTCTTT.

The chain is built from TRBV2 and TRBJ2-7; D perhaps matches TRBD1 (5 bases). Trimming cost V 4 bases and J 5 bases, with 12 bases left between them. The CDR3 is made up of 13 amino acids. CDR1 SNHLY and CDR2 FYNNEI come from the germline V gene. The CDR3 protein is CASSALQGNEQYF. The DNA of the CDR3 is TGTGCCAGCAGTGCTCTTCAGGGTAACGAGCAGTACTTC.

This rearrangement joins TRBV7-9 to TRBJ2-7; D is undetermined. Germline CDR1 is SEHNR and CDR2 is FQNEAQ (reference sequence). CDR3 length: 13 residues. V was trimmed by 1 base and J by 3 bases, leaving 7 bases between them. CDR3 nucleotide sequence: TGTGCCAGCAGCTTAGACCGAATCTACGAGCAGTACTTC. This gives the protein CASSLDRIYEQYF.